This T cell receptor beta chain was recorded in a study of T cells in Graves' hyperthyroidism and ophthalmopathy. The germline V gene encodes CDR1 SEHNR and CDR2 FQNEAQ (reference sequence). Germline trimming cut 3 bases from V and 2 bases from J; bases unmatched to any gene: 10. The CDR3 extends over 18 amino acids. The investigators amplified TCR beta CDR3 regions from RNA transcripts. The primer set for the first-round RT-PCR of the TCR CDR3 was HTBI. TCRdb redid the calling of the multiplex PCR reads with MiXCR, one entry per CDR3 protein. The sample holds 540,000 or so distinct CDR3 sequences, about 45% seen once.

The V call is TRBV7-9, the J call TRBJ2-3; TRBD2 matches at 11 bases. Input material: peripheral blood or thyroid tissue (not recorded which). This receptor was obtained from an adult woman with Graves' disease, either hyperthyroidism or ophthalmopathy (not recorded which). CDR3 loop: CASSFGASGRIDTDTQYF. In DNA form, the CDR3 reads TGTGCCAGCAGCTTCGGGGCTAGCGGGAGGATAGACACAGATACGCAGTATTTT.